This T cell receptor beta chain was sequenced for a study of CD8+CD57+ T cells in acquired aplastic anemia. At the level of the study: Across the sorted CD4+ and CD8+ cells, DNA amounts averaged approximately 3.1 ug.

Sequenced patients had shown CD8+CD57+ cell expansion by flow cytometry. As concerns this clonotype: Its antigen is unidentified.

Template material for TCR beta VDJ and CDR3 profiling consisted of genomic DNA. Via MiXCR, TCRdb re-called the reads, giving one row per CDR3 protein. This table holds 100,000 to 150,000 distinct CDR3 sequences, nearly 40% found once. The study's findings and limits: No significant patient-versus-control difference appeared in CD8+ Simpson's diversity.

This CDR3 has 14 amino acids. V was clipped by 5 bases and J by 6 bases, with 16 bases between them. Germline values: CDR1 SEHNR, CDR2 FQNEAQ (reference sequence). Sequencing was done on a sample of sorted CD4+, CD8+, or CD8+CD57+ T cells (not recorded which) from PBMCs. The chain carries TRBV7-9 and TRBJ1-2; D unclear. The TCR sequence derives from a human donor with aplastic anemia. The CDR3 nucleotides read TGTGCCAGCAGCCCTGGGGTGGGCCCACATGGCTACACCTTC. As protein: CASSPGVGPHGYTF.